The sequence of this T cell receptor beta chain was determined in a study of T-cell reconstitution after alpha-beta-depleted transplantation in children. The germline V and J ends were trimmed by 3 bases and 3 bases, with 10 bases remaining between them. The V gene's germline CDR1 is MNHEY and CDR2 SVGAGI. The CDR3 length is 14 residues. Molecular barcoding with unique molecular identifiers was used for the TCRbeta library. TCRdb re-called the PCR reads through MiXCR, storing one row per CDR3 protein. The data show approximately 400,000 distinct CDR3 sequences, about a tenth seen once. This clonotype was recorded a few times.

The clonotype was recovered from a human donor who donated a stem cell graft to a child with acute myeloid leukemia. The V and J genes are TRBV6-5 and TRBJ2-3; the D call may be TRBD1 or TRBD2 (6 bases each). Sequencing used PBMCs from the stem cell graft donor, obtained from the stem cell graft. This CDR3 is CASSYVGGTDTQYF. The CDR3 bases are TGTGCCAGCAGTTATGTAGGGGGGACAGATACGCAGTATTTT.